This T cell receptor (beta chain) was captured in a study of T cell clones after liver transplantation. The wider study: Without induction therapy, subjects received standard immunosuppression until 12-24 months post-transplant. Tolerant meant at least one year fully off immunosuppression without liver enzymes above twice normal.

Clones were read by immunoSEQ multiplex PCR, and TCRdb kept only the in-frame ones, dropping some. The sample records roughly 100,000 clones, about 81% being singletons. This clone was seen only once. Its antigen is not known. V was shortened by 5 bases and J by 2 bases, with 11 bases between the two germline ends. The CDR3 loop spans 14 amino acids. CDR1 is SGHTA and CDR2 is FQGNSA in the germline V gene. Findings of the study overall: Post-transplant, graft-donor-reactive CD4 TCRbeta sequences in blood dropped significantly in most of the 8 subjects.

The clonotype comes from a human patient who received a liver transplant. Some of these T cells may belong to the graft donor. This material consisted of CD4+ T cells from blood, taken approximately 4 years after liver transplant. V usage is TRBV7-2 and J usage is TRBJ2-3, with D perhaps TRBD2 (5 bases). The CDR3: CASSPRGFTDTQYF. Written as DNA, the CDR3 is TGTGCCAGCAGCCCCCGAGGGTTCACAGATACGCAGTATTTT.